The entry below describes one T cell receptor (beta chain). This specimen comes from a study of beta chain features in type 1 diabetes. The investigators reverse transcribed all of the isolated RNA, so they sequenced expressed TCRB transcripts. Only in-frame clones appear in the TCRdb table, and some are missing; sequencing was by immunoSEQ multiplex PCR. The profile shows 810,000 or so clones, about a sixth of them singletons. The sequence came from a young woman in good health. Sequenced sample: naive CD4+ T cells from blood.

The CDR3 DNA reads as TGTGCCACCAGCAGAGATCTAGCGACCTACGAGCAGTACTTC. Protein sequence: CATSRDLATYEQYF. The J gene is TRBJ2-5, the V gene TRBV15; a possible D gene is TRBD2 (6 bases). TRBJ2-7 matches the DNA end more closely, so the J call is doubtful. The CDR3 extends over 14 amino acids. Germline lookup yields CDR1 LNHNV and CDR2 YYDKDF (reference sequence).